The rows below give T cell receptor beta chains drawn from one sample of a study of control samples from healthy donors and cancer patients. Only in-frame clones appear in the TCRdb table, and some are missing; sequencing was by immunoSEQ multiplex PCR. The data contain 70,000 to 75,000 clones, 85% to 90% of them singletons. Sequencing was carried out using PBMCs. The receptor source for this set is a man aged 60 to 69 with lung cancer. The CDR3 runs from the conserved cysteine through the conserved F or W. D genes are given only for firm matches. Expanded clones get a size class; other rows say once, few or many, or leave the size out.

D gene	CDR3 length	J gene	V gene	clone size	CDR3 DNA	CDR3 protein
-	15	TRBJ2-5	TRBV5-4	-	TGTGCCAGCAGCTGGGGACTGGAGGGCGCAGAGACCCAGTACTTC	CASSWGLEGAETQYF
TRBD1	16	TRBJ2-2	TRBV7-6	-	TGTGCCAGCAGCCCTGGGACAGGGAGGAACACCGGGGAGCTGTTTTTT	CASSPGTGRNTGELFF
TRBD1	19	TRBJ2-6	TRBV19	-	TGTGCCAGTAGTATACTATCCAGGGGCAGGGGGCCTGGGGCCAACGTCCTGACTTTC	CASSILSRGRGPGANVLTF
TRBD1	14	TRBJ1-2	TRBV5-1	-	TGCGCCAGCAGCCCGGACAGGGGCACCTATGGCTACACCTTC	CASSPDRGTYGYTF
-	15	TRBJ1-4	TRBV18	once	TGTGCCAGCTCACCGGTTGTAGGTACTAATGAAAAACTGTTTTTT	CASSPVVGTNEKLFF
-	12	TRBJ1-2	TRBV11-3	-	TGTGCCACATTTCCCCCATTTGGTCGCTACACCTTC	CATFPPFGRYTF
-	16	TRBJ2-1	TRBV5-6	-	TGTGCCAGCAGCTTGTATGCGGGGTTAATTTACAATGAGCAGTTCTTC	CASSLYAGLIYNEQFF
-	14	TRBJ1-2	TRBV3-1/TRBV3-2	-	TGTGCCAGCAGCCAGACGTCTGTATTGAATGGCTACACCTTC	CASSQTSVLNGYTF
-	15	TRBJ2-1	TRBV5-1	-	TGCGCCAGCAGAATAGATGGCACAGGGAACAATGAGCAGTTCTTC	CASRIDGTGNNEQFF
TRBD1	11	TRBJ1-1	TRBV18	-	TGTGCCAGCTCACCAGACAGGGCAGCTTTCTTT	CASSPDRAAFF
-	13	TRBJ2-2	TRBV6-5	-	TGTGCCAGCAGGATGGGGAACACCGGGGAGCTGTTTTTT	CASRMGNTGELFF
TRBD1	15	TRBJ1-6	TRBV6-5	few	TGTGCCAGCAGCTATACCGGGACAGGCTATTCACCCCTCCACTTT	CASSYTGTGYSPLHF
-	14	TRBJ1-1	TRBV27	-	TGTGCCAGCAGTTTAATCGCAGGGGACACTGAAGCTTTCTTT	CASSLIAGDTEAFF
-	16	TRBJ2-3	TRBV10-3	-	TGTGCCATCAGCCTCTCCGGGGGCGAGAGCACAGATACGCAGTATTTT	CAISLSGGESTDTQYF
TRBD1	17	TRBJ1-1	TRBV25-1	-	TGTGCCAGCAGTCCTGCTTCGGGACAGGGTCATATGGCTGAAGCTTTCTTT	CASSPASGQGHMAEAFF
-	14	TRBJ2-7	TRBV5-1	-	TGCGCCAGCAGCGTAGGAACAGGGAACTACGAGCAGTACTTC	CASSVGTGNYEQYF
-	14	TRBJ2-3	TRBV7-9	-	TGTGCCAGCAACCTCGACAGTTTGTCAGATACGCAGTATTTT	CASNLDSLSDTQYF
-	15	TRBJ2-1	TRBV3-1/TRBV3-2	-	TGTGCCAGCAGCCAAGGCGGGCAGGGGTACGGTGAGCAGTTCTTC	CASSQGGQGYGEQFF
-	13	TRBJ1-5	TRBV5-1	-	TGCGCCAGCAGCTTGGAGGGGTCTCAGCCCCAGCATTTT	CASSLEGSQPQHF
-	14	TRBJ2-2	TRBV24-1	-	TGTGCCACCAGTGATTCCAGGGCAGCCGGGGAGCTGTTTTTT	CATSDSRAAGELFF
-	13	TRBJ2-7	TRBV7-2	-	TGTGCCAGCAGCTCCCGGGTGGGGAGCGAGCAGTACTTC	CASSSRVGSEQYF
-	13	TRBJ1-1	TRBV24-1	-	TGTGCCACCAGTGAAGGTATGAACACTGAAGCTTTCTTT	CATSEGMNTEAFF
-	14	TRBJ1-2	TRBV15	-	TGTGCCACCAGCAGAGATGTGAGTACGAGGGGCTACACCTTC	CATSRDVSTRGYTF
TRBD2	18	TRBJ2-2	TRBV5-1	-	TGCGCCAGCAGCTTACGGATTGGGGCTAGCGGGGGCACCGGGGAGCTGTTTTTT	CASSLRIGASGGTGELFF
-	15	TRBJ2-1	TRBV7-8	-	TGTGCCAGCAGCTTGGGGACCGCCGACTGGGATGAGCAGTTCTTC	CASSLGTADWDEQFF
-	13	TRBJ2-2	TRBV25-1	once	TGTGCCTATAAAGTGCAGTTCACCGGGGAGCTGTTTTTT	CAYKVQFTGELFF
TRBD1	21	TRBJ1-3	TRBV5-1	-	TGCGCCAGCAGCTACCAACCGGGACAGACACCCCCAGGCCTCTCTGGAAACACCATATATTTT	CASSYQPGQTPPGLSGNTIYF
TRBD2	16	TRBJ2-1	TRBV10-1	-	TGCGCCAGCAGTGAGCTATTAGCGGGGGCCGGAAAGGAGCAGTTCTTC	CASSELLAGAGKEQFF
-	13	TRBJ1-2	TRBV6-1	-	TGTGCCAGCAGTGAACGGCTGGAGTCCGGCTACACCTTC	CASSERLESGYTF
-	16	TRBJ1-3	TRBV3-1/TRBV3-2	-	TGTGCCAGCAGCCAGGCTGACAGGTACTCTGGAAACACCATATATTTT	CASSQADRYSGNTIYF
TRBD1	13	TRBJ1-2	TRBV6-6	once	TGTGCCAGCAGCTCAACAGGGGACTATGGCTACACCTTC	CASSSTGDYGYTF